This T cell receptor (beta chain) was observed in a study of blood T cell repertoires in COVID-19. As for the study in general: The United States, Italy and Spain were the sources of the acute and convalescent COVID-19 samples.

Study processing details: Estimation of nucleated cell counts was performed using reference gene primer amplification. Method: immunoSEQ multiplex PCR; TCRdb's copy keeps in-frame clones and lacks some. That table furnishes V, J and clone size, whereas the DNA furnished D and trimming. The table shows approximately 69,000 clones, with more than 80% occurring only once. Trimming pared 4 bases from V and 6 bases from J, leaving 13 bases between. The CDR3 extends over 13 amino acids. The V gene's germline CDR1 is SNHLY and CDR2 FYNNEI. This clonotype was sampled from a man over 45 with COVID-19, enrolled during active disease. Input material: peripheral blood. The V and J genes are TRBV2 and TRBJ2-7; weak D call: TRBD1 (5 bases). The DNA for the CDR3 is TGTGCCAGCAGTGTGGGGCCTCTGGGCGAGCAGTACTTC. Its translation is CASSVGPLGEQYF.